These T cell receptor beta chains were read from a single sample in a study of shared clonotypes between healthy human individuals. Repertoires were generated with immunoSEQ multiplex PCR, while TCRdb's copy carries only in-frame clones and drops some. The table has about 600,000 clones, almost 97% seen once; the top ten hold 0.045% to 0.06%. Sequencing used naive CD4+ T cells sorted from blood. These receptors originate from a woman aged 25-40 years in good health. Each CDR3 is given with its conserved first and last residue. D genes are given only for firm matches. The size field is filled for only some rows; it gives once, few, many or a size class.

J gene,clone size,V gene,D gene,CDR3 protein,CDR3 DNA
TRBJ2-3,-,TRBV19,-,CASKGGQGTDTQYF,TGTGCCTCCAAGGGGGGCCAGGGCACAGATACGCAGTATTTT
TRBJ2-6,-,TRBV5-1,-,CASSLERAGANVLTF,TGCGCCAGCAGCTTGGAAAGGGCTGGGGCCAACGTCCTGACTTTC
TRBJ1-1,-,TRBV28,-,CASSLDRDTEAFF,TGTGCCAGCAGTTTGGACCGAGACACTGAAGCTTTCTTT
TRBJ1-2,-,TRBV2,-,CASSYDGNIGHGYTF,TGTGCCAGCAGCTACGACGGAAACATCGGCCATGGCTACACCTTC
TRBJ2-7,-,TRBV28,-,CASKLSWSNEQYF,TGTGCCAGCAAATTATCGTGGTCCAACGAGCAGTACTTC
TRBJ1-5,-,TRBV9,-,CASSVVRKGTYSNQPQHF,TGTGCCAGCAGCGTAGTTCGAAAGGGAACTTATAGCAATCAGCCCCAGCATTTT
TRBJ2-5,-,TRBV5-5,TRBD2,CASRGLAGANQETQYF,TGTGCCAGCAGGGGGTTAGCGGGAGCCAACCAAGAGACCCAGTACTTC
TRBJ2-2,-,TRBV28,TRBD2,CASSRSGTGELFF,TGTGCCAGCAGTCGTAGCGGGACCGGGGAGCTGTTTTTT
TRBJ1-6,-,TRBV28,-,CASSGGDSPLHF,TGTGCCAGCAGTGGCGGGGACTCACCCCTCCACTTT
TRBJ1-1,-,TRBV7-9,TRBD1,CASRPPPDRDTEAFF,TGTGCCAGCAGGCCCCCGCCTGACAGGGACACTGAAGCTTTCTTT
TRBJ2-7,-,TRBV6-1,TRBD2,CAILGAGPPYEQYF,TGTGCCATCCTAGGAGCGGGGCCCCCCTACGAGCAGTACTTC
TRBJ2-2,-,TRBV6-1,-,CASSDRGRTGELFF,TGTGCCAGCAGTGACAGGGGACGGACCGGGGAGCTGTTTTTT
TRBJ1-4,-,TRBV4-2,-,CASSPSTDLYEKLFF,TGTGCCAGCAGCCCCTCGACAGACCTATATGAAAAACTGTTTTTT
TRBJ1-5,once,TRBV6-1,-,CASRLGQNQPQHF,TGTGCCAGCAGACTCGGACAGAATCAGCCCCAGCATTTT
TRBJ2-3,-,TRBV28,-,CASSSISPQYF,TGTGCCAGCAGTTCTATCTCTCCGCAGTATTTT
TRBJ1-2,-,TRBV15,-,CATSRDLGGAYGYTF,TGTGCCACCAGCAGAGATTTGGGGGGTGCTTATGGCTACACCTTC
TRBJ1-2,-,TRBV27,-,CASSARDSYGYTF,TGTGCCAGCAGTGCCCGCGACAGCTATGGCTACACCTTC
TRBJ2-7,-,TRBV28,-,CASSLQGTYEQYF,TGTGCCAGCAGCCTTCAGGGTACCTACGAGCAGTACTTC
TRBJ1-5,-,TRBV7-2,-,CASSLNTVRDQPQHF,TGTGCCAGCAGCCTCAACACCGTCCGGGATCAGCCCCAGCATTTT
TRBJ2-1,-,TRBV7-2,-,CASSSPLGRDNEQFF,TGTGCCAGCAGCTCGCCCCTGGGGAGAGACAATGAGCAGTTCTTC
TRBJ2-6,-,TRBV6-4,-,CANEKVSGANVLTF,TGTGCCAACGAAAAGGTCTCTGGGGCCAACGTCCTGACTTTC
TRBJ2-3,-,TRBV7-3,-,CASSLNTGMADTQYF,TGTGCCAGCAGCTTAAATACGGGGATGGCAGATACGCAGTATTTT
TRBJ2-3,-,TRBV5-8,-,CASTRRPRADTQYF,TGTGCCAGCACCCGGAGGCCTAGGGCAGATACGCAGTATTTT
TRBJ1-5,-,TRBV7-2,-,CASSLAGISNQPQHF,TGTGCCAGCAGCTTAGCAGGGATTAGCAATCAGCCCCAGCATTTT
TRBJ2-3,-,TRBV28,-,CASSPHDEDTQYF,TGTGCCAGCAGTCCCCACGACGAGGATACGCAGTATTTT
TRBJ2-2,-,TRBV7-9,TRBD2,CASSRIGAGAGELFF,TGTGCCAGCAGCCGGATCGGAGCGGGAGCCGGGGAGCTGTTTTTT
TRBJ2-7,-,TRBV29-1,TRBD1,CSVGQGSSYEQYF,TGCAGCGTAGGACAGGGATCTTCCTACGAGCAGTACTTC